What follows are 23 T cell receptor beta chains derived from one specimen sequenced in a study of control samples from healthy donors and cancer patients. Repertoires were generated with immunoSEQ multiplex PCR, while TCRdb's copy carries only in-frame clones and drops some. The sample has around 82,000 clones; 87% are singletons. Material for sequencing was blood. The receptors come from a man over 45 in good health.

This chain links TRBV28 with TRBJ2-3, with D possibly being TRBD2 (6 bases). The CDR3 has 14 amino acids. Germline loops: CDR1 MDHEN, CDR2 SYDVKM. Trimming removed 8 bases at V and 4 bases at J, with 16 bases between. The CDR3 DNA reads TGTGCCAGCTCGGCGACTAGTAGCGCAGATACGCAGTATTTT. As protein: CASSATSSADTQYF.

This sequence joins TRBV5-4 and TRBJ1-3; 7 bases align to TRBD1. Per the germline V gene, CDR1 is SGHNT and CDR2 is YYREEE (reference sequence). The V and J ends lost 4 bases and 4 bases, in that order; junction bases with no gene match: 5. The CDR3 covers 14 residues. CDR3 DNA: TGTGCCAGCAGCCGTGGGACAGCCGGAAACACCATATATTTT. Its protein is CASSRGTAGNTIYF.

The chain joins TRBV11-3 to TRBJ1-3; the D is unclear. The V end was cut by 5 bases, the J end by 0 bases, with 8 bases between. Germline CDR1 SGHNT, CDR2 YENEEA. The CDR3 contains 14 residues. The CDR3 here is CASSAGDSGNTIYF. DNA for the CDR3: TGTGCCAGCAGCGCCGGTGACTCTGGAAACACCATATATTTT.

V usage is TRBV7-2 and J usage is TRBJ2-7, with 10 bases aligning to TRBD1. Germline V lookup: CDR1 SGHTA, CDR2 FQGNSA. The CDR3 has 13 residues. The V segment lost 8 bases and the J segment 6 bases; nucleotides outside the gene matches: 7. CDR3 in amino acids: CASWLGTGVEQYF. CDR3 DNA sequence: TGTGCCAGCTGGCTCGGGACAGGGGTCGAGCAGTACTTC. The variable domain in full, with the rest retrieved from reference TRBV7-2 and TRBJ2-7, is GAGVSQSPSNKVTEKGKDVELRCDPISGHTALYWYRQSLGQGLEFLIYFQGNSAPDKSGLPSDRFSAERTGGSVSTLTIQRTQQEDSAVYLCASWLGTGVEQYFGPGTRLTVT.

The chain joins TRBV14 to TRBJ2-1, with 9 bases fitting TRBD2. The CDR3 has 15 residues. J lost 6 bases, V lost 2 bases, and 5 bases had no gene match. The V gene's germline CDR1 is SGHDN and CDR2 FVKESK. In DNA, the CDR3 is TGTGCCAGCAGCCAAATAGCGGGAGTCTTCAATGAGCAGTTCTTC. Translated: CASSQIAGVFNEQFF.

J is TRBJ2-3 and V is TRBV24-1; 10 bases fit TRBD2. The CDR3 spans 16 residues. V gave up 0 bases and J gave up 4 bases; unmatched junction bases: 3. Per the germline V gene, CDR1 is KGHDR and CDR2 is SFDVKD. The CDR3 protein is CATSDLTSGVSDTQYF. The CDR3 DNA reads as TGTGCCACCAGTGATTTGACTAGCGGGGTTTCAGATACGCAGTATTTT.

The CDR3 region has the DNA TGCGCCAGCAGTGACGATGAGCAGTTCTTC. The encoded protein is CASSDDEQFF. The rearrangement joins TRBV10-2 to TRBJ2-1; D is ambiguous. Germline CDR1 and CDR2: WSHSY and SAAADI. The CDR3 is 10 residues long. V was clipped by 3 bases and J by 8 bases, with 2 bases between them.

Here the CDR3 reads CASSQQGNWDQPQHF. CDR3 in DNA: TGTGCCAGCAGTCAACAGGGGAATTGGGATCAGCCCCAGCATTTT. The chain combines TRBV28 with TRBJ1-5; 7 nucleotides match TRBD1. CDR3 length: 15 residues. Germline V gene lookup returns CDR1 MDHEN and CDR2 SYDVKM. J lost 5 bases, V lost 5 bases, and 9 bases had no gene match.

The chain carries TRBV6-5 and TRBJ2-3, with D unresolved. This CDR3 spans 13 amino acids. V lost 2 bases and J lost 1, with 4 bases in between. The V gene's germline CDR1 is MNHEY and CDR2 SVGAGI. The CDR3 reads CASSYGGTDTQYF. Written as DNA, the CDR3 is TGTGCCAGCAGTTACGGGGGCACAGATACGCAGTATTTT.

This CDR3 is CASTWTGGNTEAFF. CDR3 DNA: TGTGCCAGTACCTGGACAGGGGGGAACACTGAAGCTTTCTTT. The J gene is TRBJ1-1, the V gene TRBV19; TRBD1 aligns across 10 bases. The CDR3 contains 14 residues. V dropped 7 bases and J dropped 1; count of bases not matched to a gene: 3. In germline, CDR1 is LNHDA, CDR2 SQIVND (reference sequence).

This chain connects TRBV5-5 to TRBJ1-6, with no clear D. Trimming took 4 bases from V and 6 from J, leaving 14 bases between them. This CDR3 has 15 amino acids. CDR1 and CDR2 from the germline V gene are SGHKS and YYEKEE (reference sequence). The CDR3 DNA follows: TGTGCCAGCAGCCCCGAGTTGGGGATTAATTCACCCCTCCACTTT. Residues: CASSPELGINSPLHF.

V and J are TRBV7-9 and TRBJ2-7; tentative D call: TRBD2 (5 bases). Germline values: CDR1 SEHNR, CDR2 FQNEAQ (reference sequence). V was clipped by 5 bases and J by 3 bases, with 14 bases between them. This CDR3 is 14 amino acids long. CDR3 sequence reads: CASSRSASSYEQYF. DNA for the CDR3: TGTGCCAGCAGCCGATCGGCTAGCAGCTACGAGCAGTACTTC.

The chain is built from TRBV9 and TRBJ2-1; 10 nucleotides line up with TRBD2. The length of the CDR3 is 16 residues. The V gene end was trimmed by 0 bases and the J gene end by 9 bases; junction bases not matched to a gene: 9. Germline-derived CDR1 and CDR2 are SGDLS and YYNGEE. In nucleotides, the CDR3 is TGTGCCAGCAGCGTAGCCCCTAGCGGGGGCTTGAGTGAGCAGTTCTTC. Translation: CASSVAPSGGLSEQFF.

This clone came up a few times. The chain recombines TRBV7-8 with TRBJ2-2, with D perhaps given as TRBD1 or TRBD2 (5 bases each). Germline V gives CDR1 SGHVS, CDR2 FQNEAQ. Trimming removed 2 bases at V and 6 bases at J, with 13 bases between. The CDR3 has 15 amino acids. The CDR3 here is CASSLLEWGSGELFF. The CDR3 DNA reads TGTGCCAGCAGCTTACTCGAGTGGGGGTCCGGGGAGCTGTTTTTT. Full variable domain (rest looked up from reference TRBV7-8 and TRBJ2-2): GAGVSQSPRYKVAKRGQDVALRCDPISGHVSLFWYQQALGQGPEFLTYFQNEAQLDKSGLPSDRFFAERPEGSVSTLKIQRTQQEDSAVYLCASSLLEWGSGELFFGEGSRLTVL.

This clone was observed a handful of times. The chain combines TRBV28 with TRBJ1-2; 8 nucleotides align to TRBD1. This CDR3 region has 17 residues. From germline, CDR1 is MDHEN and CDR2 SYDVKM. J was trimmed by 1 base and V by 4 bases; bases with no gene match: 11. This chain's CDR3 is CASSSGTGSELNYGYTF. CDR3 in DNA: TGTGCCAGCAGTTCCGGGACAGGATCCGAACTTAACTATGGCTACACCTTC.

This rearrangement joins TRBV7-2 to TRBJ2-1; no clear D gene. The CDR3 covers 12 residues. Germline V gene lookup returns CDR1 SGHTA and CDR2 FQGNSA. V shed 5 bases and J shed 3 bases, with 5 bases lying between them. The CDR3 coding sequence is TGTGCCAGCAGCCTAGACTACAATGAGCAGTTCTTC. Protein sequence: CASSLDYNEQFF.

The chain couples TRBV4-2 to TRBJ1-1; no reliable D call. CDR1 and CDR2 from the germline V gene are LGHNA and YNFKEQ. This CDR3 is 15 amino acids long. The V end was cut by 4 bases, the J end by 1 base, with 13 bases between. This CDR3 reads CASSPTVAGNTEAFF. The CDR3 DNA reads TGTGCCAGCAGCCCTACCGTAGCGGGGAACACTGAAGCTTTCTTT.

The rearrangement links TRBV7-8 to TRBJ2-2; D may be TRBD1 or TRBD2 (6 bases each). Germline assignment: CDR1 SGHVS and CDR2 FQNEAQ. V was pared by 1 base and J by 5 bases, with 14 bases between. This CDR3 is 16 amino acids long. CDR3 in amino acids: CASSLVGGLVTGELFF. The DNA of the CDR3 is TGTGCCAGCAGCTTAGTAGGGGGGCTGGTAACCGGGGAGCTGTTTTTT.

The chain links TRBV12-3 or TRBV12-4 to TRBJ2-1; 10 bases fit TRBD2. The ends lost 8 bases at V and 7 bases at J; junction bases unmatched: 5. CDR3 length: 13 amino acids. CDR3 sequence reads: CASATSGDNEQFF. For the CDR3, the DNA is TGTGCCAGCGCCACTAGCGGGGATAATGAGCAGTTCTTC.

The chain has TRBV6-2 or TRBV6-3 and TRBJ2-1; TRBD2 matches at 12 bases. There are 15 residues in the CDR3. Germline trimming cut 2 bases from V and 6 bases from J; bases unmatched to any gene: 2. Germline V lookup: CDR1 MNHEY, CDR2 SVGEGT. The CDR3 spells CASSYALAGGNEQFF. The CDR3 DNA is TGTGCCAGCAGTTACGCACTAGCGGGAGGCAATGAGCAGTTCTTC.

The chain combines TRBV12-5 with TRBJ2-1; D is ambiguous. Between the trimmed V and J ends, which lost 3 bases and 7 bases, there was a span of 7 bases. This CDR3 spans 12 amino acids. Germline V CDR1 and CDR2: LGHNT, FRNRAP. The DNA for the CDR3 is TGTGCTAGTGGTTTTGTACGGAATGAGCAGTTCTTC. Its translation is CASGFVRNEQFF.

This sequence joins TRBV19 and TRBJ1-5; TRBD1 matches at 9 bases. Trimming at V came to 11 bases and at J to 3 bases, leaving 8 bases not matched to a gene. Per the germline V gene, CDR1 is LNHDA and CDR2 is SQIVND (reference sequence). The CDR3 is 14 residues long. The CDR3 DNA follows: TGTGCCGTCAGGACAGGGGACCTCAATCAGCCCCAGCATTTT. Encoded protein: CAVRTGDLNQPQHF. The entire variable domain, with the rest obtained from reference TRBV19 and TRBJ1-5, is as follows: DGGITQSPKYLFRKEGQNVTLSCEQNLNHDAMYWYRQDPGQGLRLIYYSQIVNDFQKGDIAEGYSVSREKKESFPLTVTSAQKNPTAFYLCAVRTGDLNQPQHFGDGTRLSIL.

In DNA form, the CDR3 reads TGTGCCAGCAGCCCGGACGGGACGCGGTTTAGAGAGCAGTACTTC. This translates into CASSPDGTRFREQYF. This chain links TRBV7-9 with TRBJ2-7; D may correspond to TRBD1 or TRBD2 (5 bases each). CDR3 length: 15 residues. V was trimmed by 5 bases and J by 7 bases, leaving 21 bases between them. Germline V lookup: CDR1 SEHNR, CDR2 FQNEAQ (reference sequence).